One sample yielded the 19 T cell receptor beta chains listed below, sequenced in a study of control samples from healthy donors and cancer patients. Sequencing used immunoSEQ multiplex PCR; TCRdb keeps in-frame clones, though not all of them. Of approximately 50,000 clones listed, about 90% are singletons. The sequenced sample consisted of PBMCs. Receptors originate from a man between 60 and 75 years old with head and neck cancer.

The rearrangement uses TRBV6-5 and TRBJ1-3; 9 nucleotides align to TRBD1. The CDR3 covers 15 residues. From germline, CDR1 is MNHEY and CDR2 SVGAGI. V dropped 5 bases and J dropped 4; count of bases not matched to a gene: 6. Written as DNA, the CDR3 is TGTGCCAGCAGTCAACAGGGGGCGCAAGGAAACACCATATATTTT. It translates to CASSQQGAQGNTIYF.

The chain links TRBV7-2 to TRBJ2-1, with TRBD2 as a possible D gene (6 bases). The CDR3 runs to 12 residues. Germline values: CDR1 SGHTA, CDR2 FQGNSA. The V gene lost 5 bases and the J gene lost 10 bases, with 12 bases spanning the gap. The CDR3 spells CASSDGLPEQFF. Here the CDR3 DNA reads TGTGCCAGCAGCGACGGACTACCAGAGCAGTTCTTC.

The J gene is TRBJ2-7, the V gene TRBV10-1; D uncertain. The CDR3 sequence is 14 residues long. Trimming left V 0 bases short and J 7 bases short, with 13 bases between. Germline CDR1 WNHNN, CDR2 SYGVQD (reference sequence). The CDR3 coding sequence is TGCGCCAGCAGTGAGTCGAGTGCTCTGGGGGAGCAGTACTTC. This translates into CASSESSALGEQYF.

The chain recombines TRBV7-9 with TRBJ2-5, with a possible D match to TRBD1 (7 bases). Germline V gene lookup returns CDR1 SEHNR and CDR2 FQNEAQ (reference sequence). The V gene lost 5 bases and the J gene lost 3 bases, with 13 bases spanning the gap. The CDR3 runs to 14 residues. Here the CDR3 DNA reads TGTGCCAGCAGCGCGCGGGACAGTAAAGAGACCCAGTACTTC. This translates into CASSARDSKETQYF.

On this clone itself: At one of its ends the junction is not consistent with the germline gene, which may arise from a read error. The sample carries other DNA sequences with the same CDR3. This sequence joins TRBV5-1 and TRBJ2-3, with D perhaps TRBD2 (6 bases). Germline-derived CDR1 and CDR2 are SGHRS and YFSETQ. The CDR3 is 16 residues long. CDR3 bases: TGTGCCAGCAGCCCCCGGGACTCCAGAGGGACAGATACGCAGTATTTT. As protein: CASSPRDSRGTDTQYF.

The chain recombines TRBV2 with TRBJ1-5; the D is unclear. The ends were cut back, 7 bases at V and 2 bases at J, with 15 bases in the middle. CDR1 and CDR2 from the germline V gene are SNHLY and FYNNEI. The CDR3 is made up of 15 amino acids. In DNA, the CDR3 is TGTGCCAGCAATGGCGGAGGCGGGGGCAATCAGCCCCAGCATTTT. As protein: CASNGGGGGNQPQHF.

Regarding this clone: One end of the junction is discordant with germline, which a read error may explain. The chain joins TRBV11-2 to TRBJ2-2; the D is unclear. This CDR3 has 13 amino acids. Per the germline V gene, CDR1 is SGHAT and CDR2 is FQNNGV. The CDR3 loop is CASSLENSGELFF. For the CDR3, the DNA is TGTGCCAGCAGCTTAGAGAACAGCGGGGAGCTGTTTTTT.

The rearrangement uses TRBV30 and TRBJ2-3; maybe TRBD2 (5 bases). The germline V and J ends were trimmed by 1 base and 3 bases, with 5 bases remaining between them. CDR3 length: 12 amino acids. Germline V lookup: CDR1 GTSNPN, CDR2 SVGIG (reference sequence). This chain's CDR3 is CAWSGTTDTQYF. For the CDR3, the DNA is TGTGCCTGGAGTGGGACTACAGATACGCAGTATTTT.

The chain carries TRBV5-4 and TRBJ1-4; D remains unclear. The V end was cut by 3 bases, the J end by 4 bases, with 4 bases between. Per the germline V gene, CDR1 is SGHNT and CDR2 is YYREEE (reference sequence). The CDR3 length is 12 residues. The CDR3 loop reads CASSSLNEKLFF. The CDR3 region has the DNA TGTGCCAGCAGCTCCCTTAATGAAAAACTGTTTTTT.

This clone was recorded a few times. The chain combines TRBV24-1 with TRBJ1-6; D possibly corresponds to TRBD1 (6 bases). CDR3 length equals 18 residues. Germline assignment: CDR1 KGHDR and CDR2 SFDVKD. V was shortened by 8 bases and J by 8 bases, with 27 bases between the two germline ends. The CDR3 reads CATTLWGLRGNPYSPLHF. CDR3 DNA: TGTGCCACCACTCTTTGGGGGCTGAGGGGCAACCCATATTCACCCCTCCACTTT.

This CDR3 is CASSLAVRGGPWETQYF. As DNA, the CDR3 is TGTGCCAGCAGCTTAGCGGTGCGGGGGGGCCCTTGGGAGACCCAGTACTTC. The chain employs TRBV7-8 and TRBJ2-5; TRBD2 matches at 9 bases. The length of the CDR3 is 17 residues. Germline values: CDR1 SGHVS, CDR2 FQNEAQ. The V gene end was trimmed by 0 bases and the J gene end by 5 bases; junction bases not matched to a gene: 10.

In its sample, this clone is medium-sized. The chain recombines TRBV6-4 with TRBJ2-1, with 11 bases matching TRBD2. The CDR3 runs to 13 residues. CDR1 and CDR2 from the germline V gene are MRHNA and SNTAGT. Unmatched junction bases numbered 5, after V lost 6 bases and J lost 10 bases. The CDR3 is CASSERLAGEQFF. The CDR3 DNA reads as TGTGCCAGCAGCGAGAGACTAGCGGGAGAGCAGTTCTTC.

The chain joins TRBV4-3 to TRBJ2-5, with D tentatively TRBD2 (5 bases). Germline V gives CDR1 LGHNA, CDR2 YSLEER. V was pared by 2 bases and J by 2 bases, with 12 bases between. CDR3 length equals 15 residues. CDR3 sequence: CASSQLLGSQETQYF. The CDR3 coding sequence is TGCGCCAGCAGCCAACTACTAGGGTCACAAGAGACCCAGTACTTC.

The rearrangement uses TRBV5-4 and TRBJ2-5; a possible D gene is TRBD2 (5 bases). With 3 bases removed from V and 3 bases from J, the gap between germline ends came to 15 bases. The germline V gene has CDR1 SGHNT and CDR2 YYREEE (reference sequence). This CDR3 contains 15 residues. For the CDR3, the DNA is TGTGCCAGCAGCTCGACCTTGGGGAGTGAAGAGACCCAGTACTTC. Translated: CASSSTLGSEETQYF.

This clone was seen once. J is TRBJ1-1 and V is TRBV4-1; no clear D. Germline assignment: CDR1 MGHRA and CDR2 YSYEKL. V lost 0 bases and J lost 0, with 11 bases in between. The CDR3 contains 16 residues. CDR3 nucleotide sequence: TGCGCCAGCAGCCAAGACCCTGGACGGATGAACACTGAAGCTTTCTTT. Its protein product is CASSQDPGRMNTEAFF.

The genes are TRBV29-1 and TRBJ2-2, with TRBD1 matching 9 bases. V shed 7 bases and J 4 bases; nucleotides not matched to a gene: 7. Looked up from germline, CDR1 is SQVTM and CDR2 is ANQGSEA. This CDR3 has 14 residues. The CDR3 DNA is TGCAGCGCAATTGGGACAGGGCGCACCGGGGAGCTGTTTTTT. It specifies CSAIGTGRTGELFF.

This clone was seen once. This rearrangement joins TRBV18 to TRBJ2-1; 10 bases match TRBD2. The V gene's germline CDR1 is KGHSH and CDR2 LQKENI. Germline trimming cut 2 bases from V and 8 bases from J; bases unmatched to any gene: 6. The CDR3 is 15 residues long. The CDR3 DNA follows: TGTGCCAGCTCACCAGCACTAGCGGGGTTGGATGAGCAGTTCTTC. It is translated as CASSPALAGLDEQFF. Supplemented by reference TRBV18 and TRBJ2-1, the full variable domain reads NAGVMQNPRHLVRRRGQEARLRCSPMKGHSHVYWYRQLPEEGLKFMVYLQKENIIDESGMPKERFSAEFPKEGPSILRIQQVVRGDSAAYFCASSPALAGLDEQFFGPGTRLTVL.

The chain uses TRBV2 and TRBJ2-6; D ambiguous. V lost 3 bases, J lost 0 bases, and 12 bases lay in between. Germline V CDR1 and CDR2: SNHLY, FYNNEI. This CDR3 has 17 amino acids. The CDR3 loop is CASSDGFPSSGANVLTF. The CDR3 DNA sequence: TGTGCCAGCAGTGACGGCTTTCCGAGCTCTGGGGCCAACGTCCTGACTTTC. Full variable domain (remainder filled in from reference TRBV2 and TRBJ2-6): EPEVTQTPSHQVTQMGQEVILRCVPISNHLYFYWYRQILGQKVEFLVSFYNNEISEKSEIFDDQFSVERPDGSNFTLKIRSTKLEDSAMYFCASSDGFPSSGANVLTFGAGSRLTVL.

The genes are TRBV27 and TRBJ2-3; D ambiguous. Trimming stripped 2 bases from V and 3 bases from J, with 15 bases between. The CDR3 length is 16 residues. CDR1 is MNHEY, CDR2 SMNVEV, per germline (reference sequence). The CDR3 nucleotides read TGTGCCAGCAGTTTAATGGGCGACTCCGGGACAGATACGCAGTATTTT. Translation gives CASSLMGDSGTDTQYF.